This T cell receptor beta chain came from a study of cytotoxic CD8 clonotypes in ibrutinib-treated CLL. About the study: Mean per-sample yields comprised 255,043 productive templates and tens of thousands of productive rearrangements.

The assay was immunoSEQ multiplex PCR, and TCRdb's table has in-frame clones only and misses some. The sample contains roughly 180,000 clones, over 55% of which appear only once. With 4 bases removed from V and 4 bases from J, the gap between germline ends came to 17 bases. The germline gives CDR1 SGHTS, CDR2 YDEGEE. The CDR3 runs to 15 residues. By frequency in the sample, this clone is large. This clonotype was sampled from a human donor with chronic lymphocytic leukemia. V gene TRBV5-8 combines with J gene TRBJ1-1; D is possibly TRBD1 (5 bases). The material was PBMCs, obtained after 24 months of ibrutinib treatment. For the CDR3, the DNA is TGTGCCAGCAGCCTGTACCTTGGGGGGATCACTGAAGCTTTCTTT. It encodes CASSLYLGGITEAFF.